Below, one TCR beta chain is given with its context. Per the original methods: Reference gene primer amplification gave estimated nucleated cell counts. Sequencing used immunoSEQ multiplex PCR; TCRdb keeps in-frame clones, though not all of them. The V and J calls and clone size are taken from that table; D and trimming were inferred from the DNA. Of roughly 150,000 clones in the sample, just over 85% were seen once. These data come from a study of blood T cell repertoires in COVID-19. Study at large: Sample material is recorded as cDNA or gDNA derived from T cells, B-cell-depleted T cells, or PBMCs.

Germline CDR1 MNHEY, CDR2 SVGAGI. The CDR3 contains 13 residues. Trimming removed 5 bases from V and 9 bases from J, with 11 bases in between. Individuals aged about 18 to 90 years were recruited from fewer than 30 US areas. Recovered Cohort 3 donors showed two negative PCRs, clearance, or symptom resolution. The chain recombines TRBV6-5 with TRBJ1-6; perhaps TRBD1 as D (5 bases). The sequenced material came from PBMCs or T cells enriched from blood (not recorded which). The sequence came from a middle-aged man who had recovered from COVID-19. The CDR3, as DNA: TGTGCCAGCAGTCGGTCCAGGGTTTCACCCCTCCACTTT. It specifies CASSRSRVSPLHF.